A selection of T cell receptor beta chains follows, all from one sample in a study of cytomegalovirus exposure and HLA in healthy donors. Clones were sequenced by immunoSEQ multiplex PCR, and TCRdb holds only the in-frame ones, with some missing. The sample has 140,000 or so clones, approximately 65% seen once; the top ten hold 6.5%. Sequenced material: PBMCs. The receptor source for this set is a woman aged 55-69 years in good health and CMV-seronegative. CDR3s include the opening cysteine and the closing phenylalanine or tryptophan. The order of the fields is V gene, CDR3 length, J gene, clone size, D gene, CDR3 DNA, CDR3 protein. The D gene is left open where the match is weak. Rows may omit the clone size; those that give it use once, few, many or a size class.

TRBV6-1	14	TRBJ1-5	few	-	TGTGCCAGCAGGGGACACCTTAGCAATCAGCCCCAGCATTTT	CASRGHLSNQPQHF
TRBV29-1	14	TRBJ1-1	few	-	TGCAGCGTTGAAGCACAGGGTAGGGGCACTGAAGCTTTCTTT	CSVEAQGRGTEAFF
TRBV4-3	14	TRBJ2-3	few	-	TGCGCCAGCAGCCAAGATTGGGCCGGTGATACGCAGTATTTT	CASSQDWAGDTQYF
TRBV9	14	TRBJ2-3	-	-	TGTGCCAGCGCCCTAGGGTGGGCAGGGGATACGCAGTATTTT	CASALGWAGDTQYF
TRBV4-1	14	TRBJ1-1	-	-	TGCGCCAGCAGCCAAGATAGGGGTCGACCTGAAGCTTTCTTT	CASSQDRGRPEAFF
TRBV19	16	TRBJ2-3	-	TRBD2	TGTGCCAGTAGTAGGCAGCGGGGAGAGGGCACAGATACGCAGTATTTT	CASSRQRGEGTDTQYF
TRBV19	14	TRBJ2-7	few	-	TGTGCCAGTAGGGGATCAGACGGGACCTACGAGCAGTACTTC	CASRGSDGTYEQYF
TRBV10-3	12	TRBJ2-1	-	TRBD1	TGTGCCAGTACGGGACAGGGTAGTGAGCAGTTCTTC	CASTGQGSEQFF
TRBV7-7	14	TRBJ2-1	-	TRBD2	TGTGCCAGCAGCCAGAGCGCGGGAGTGGGGGAGCAGTTCTTC	CASSQSAGVGEQFF
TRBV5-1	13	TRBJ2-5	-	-	TGCGCCAGCAGCATCGGGACACAAGAGACCCAGTACTTC	CASSIGTQETQYF
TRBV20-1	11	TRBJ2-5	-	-	TGCAGTGCTAGAGATCGGGAGACCCAGTACTTC	CSARDRETQYF
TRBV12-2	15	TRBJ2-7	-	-	TGTGCAAGTCGCTTAACCTCCGACAGAGTCTACGAGCAGTACTTC	CASRLTSDRVYEQYF
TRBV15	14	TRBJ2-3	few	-	TGTGCCACCAGCAGAGGAGGCACCACAGATACGCAGTATTTT	CATSRGGTTDTQYF
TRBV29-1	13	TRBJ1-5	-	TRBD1	TGCAGCGTTGCAGGGGGCGGGAATCAGCCCCAGCATTTT	CSVAGGGNQPQHF
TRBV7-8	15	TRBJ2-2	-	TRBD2	TGTGCCAGCAGCCGGGGAGGGGCGGAGACCGGGGAGCTGTTTTTT	CASSRGGAETGELFF
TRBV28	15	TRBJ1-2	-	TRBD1	TGTGCCAGCAGTTCCAGGGGGCTTATAGGCTATGGCTACACCTTC	CASSSRGLIGYGYTF
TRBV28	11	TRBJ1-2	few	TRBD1	TGTGCCAGCAGTTTGGGGGACAGGGTCACCTTC	CASSLGDRVTF
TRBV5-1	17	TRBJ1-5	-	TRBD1	TGCGCCAGCAGCTTGGGCCCGGGACAGGGGTACAATCAGCCCCAGCATTTT	CASSLGPGQGYNQPQHF
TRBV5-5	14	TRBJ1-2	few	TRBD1	TGTGCCAGCAGCTCGGACAGGGGTATCGTAGGCTACACCTTC	CASSSDRGIVGYTF
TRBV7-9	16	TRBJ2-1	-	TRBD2	TGTGCCAGCAGCTTAGTTGCTAGCGGGGTCTACAATGAGCAGTTCTTC	CASSLVASGVYNEQFF
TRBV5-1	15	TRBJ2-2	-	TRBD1	TGCGCCAGCACGATAGGGACAGGCGGAACCGGGGAGCTGTTTTTT	CASTIGTGGTGELFF
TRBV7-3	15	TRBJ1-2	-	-	TGTGCCAGCAGCTTACGCCCCGGGAAAGGCTATGGCTACACCTTC	CASSLRPGKGYGYTF
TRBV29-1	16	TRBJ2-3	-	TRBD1	TGCAGCGTACAGGGGTTGGGCAGGGCTAGCACAGATACGCAGTATTTT	CSVQGLGRASTDTQYF
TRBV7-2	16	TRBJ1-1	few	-	TGTGCCAGCAGCGGAACGAGGGGGGGAGGGAGCACTGAAGCTTTCTTT	CASSGTRGGGSTEAFF
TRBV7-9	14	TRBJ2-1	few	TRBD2	TGTGCCAGCAGAAGGACTAGCGGGGGCAATGAGCAGTTCTTC	CASRRTSGGNEQFF
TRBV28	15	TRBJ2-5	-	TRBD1	TGTGCCAGCAGTTTTGGAACAGGGGGAAAAGAGACCCAGTACTTC	CASSFGTGGKETQYF
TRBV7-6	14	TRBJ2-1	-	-	TGTGCCAGCAGCTTAGGCGGGGAATACAATGAGCAGTTCTTC	CASSLGGEYNEQFF
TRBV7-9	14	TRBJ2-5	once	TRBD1	TGTGCCAGCAGCCGAGGGGGCGGAGGAGAGACCCAGTACTTC	CASSRGGGGETQYF
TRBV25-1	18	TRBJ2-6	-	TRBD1	TGTGCCAGCAGTGACTCCGGACAGGGGGTTGCTGGGGCCAACGTCCTGACTTTC	CASSDSGQGVAGANVLTF